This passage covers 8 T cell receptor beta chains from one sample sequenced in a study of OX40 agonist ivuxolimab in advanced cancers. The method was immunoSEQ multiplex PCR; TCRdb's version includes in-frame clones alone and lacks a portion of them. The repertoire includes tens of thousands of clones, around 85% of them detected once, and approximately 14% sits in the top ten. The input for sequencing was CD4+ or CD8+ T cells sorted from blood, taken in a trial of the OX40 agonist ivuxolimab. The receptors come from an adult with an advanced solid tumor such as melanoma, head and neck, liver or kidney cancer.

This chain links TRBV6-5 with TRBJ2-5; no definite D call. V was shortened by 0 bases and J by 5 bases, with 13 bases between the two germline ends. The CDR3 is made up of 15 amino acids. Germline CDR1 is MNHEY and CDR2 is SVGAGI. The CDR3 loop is CASSYSPTQAETQYF. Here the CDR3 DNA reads TGTGCCAGCAGTTACTCGCCGACCCAAGCGGAGACCCAGTACTTC.

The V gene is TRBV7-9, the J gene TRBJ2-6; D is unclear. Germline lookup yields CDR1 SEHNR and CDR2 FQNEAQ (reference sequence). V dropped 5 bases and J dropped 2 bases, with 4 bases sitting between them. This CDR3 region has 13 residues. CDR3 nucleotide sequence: TGTGCCAGCAGCCCCCCTGGGGCCAACGTCCTGACTTTC. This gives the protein CASSPPGANVLTF.

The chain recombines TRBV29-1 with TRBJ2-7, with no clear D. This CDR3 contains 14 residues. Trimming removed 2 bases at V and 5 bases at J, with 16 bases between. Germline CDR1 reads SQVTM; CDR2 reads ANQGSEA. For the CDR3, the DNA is TGCAGCGTTGAAACCGCCCGGGCCGTCAACGAGCAGTACTTC. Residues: CSVETARAVNEQYF.

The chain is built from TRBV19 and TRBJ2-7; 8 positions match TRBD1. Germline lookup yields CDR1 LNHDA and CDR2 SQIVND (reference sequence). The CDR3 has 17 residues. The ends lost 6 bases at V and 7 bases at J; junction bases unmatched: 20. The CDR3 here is CASSRTFTGTGRGEQYF. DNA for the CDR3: TGTGCCAGTAGCAGAACATTTACCGGGACAGGACGGGGGGAGCAGTACTTC. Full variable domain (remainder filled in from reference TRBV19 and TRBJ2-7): DGGITQSPKYLFRKEGQNVTLSCEQNLNHDAMYWYRQDPGQGLRLIYYSQIVNDFQKGDIAEGYSVSREKKESFPLTVTSAQKNPTAFYLCASSRTFTGTGRGEQYFGPGTRLTVT.

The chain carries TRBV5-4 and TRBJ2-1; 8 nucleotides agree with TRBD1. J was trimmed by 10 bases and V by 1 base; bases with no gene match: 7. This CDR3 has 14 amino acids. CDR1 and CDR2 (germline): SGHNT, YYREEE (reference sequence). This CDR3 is CASSLQRQGAEQFF. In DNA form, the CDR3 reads TGTGCCAGCAGCTTGCAGCGGCAGGGGGCGGAGCAGTTCTTC.

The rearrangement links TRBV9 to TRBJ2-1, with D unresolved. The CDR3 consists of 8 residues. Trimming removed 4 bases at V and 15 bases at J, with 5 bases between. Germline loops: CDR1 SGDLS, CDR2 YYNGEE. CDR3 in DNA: TGTGCCAGCAGCCCGGGGTTCTTC. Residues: CASSPGFF.

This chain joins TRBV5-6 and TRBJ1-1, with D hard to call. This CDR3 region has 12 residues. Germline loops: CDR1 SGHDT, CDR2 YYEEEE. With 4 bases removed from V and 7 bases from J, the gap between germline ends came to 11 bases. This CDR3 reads CASSLGWVEAFF. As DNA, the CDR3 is TGTGCCAGCAGCCTAGGGTGGGTTGAAGCTTTCTTT.

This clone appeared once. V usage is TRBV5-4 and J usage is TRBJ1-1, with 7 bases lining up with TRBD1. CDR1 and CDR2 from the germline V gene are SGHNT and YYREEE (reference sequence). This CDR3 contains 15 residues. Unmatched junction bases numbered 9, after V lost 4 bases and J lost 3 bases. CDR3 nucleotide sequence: TGTGCCAGCAGCCCATTGACAGGGTCGGACACTGAAGCTTTCTTT. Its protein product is CASSPLTGSDTEAFF.